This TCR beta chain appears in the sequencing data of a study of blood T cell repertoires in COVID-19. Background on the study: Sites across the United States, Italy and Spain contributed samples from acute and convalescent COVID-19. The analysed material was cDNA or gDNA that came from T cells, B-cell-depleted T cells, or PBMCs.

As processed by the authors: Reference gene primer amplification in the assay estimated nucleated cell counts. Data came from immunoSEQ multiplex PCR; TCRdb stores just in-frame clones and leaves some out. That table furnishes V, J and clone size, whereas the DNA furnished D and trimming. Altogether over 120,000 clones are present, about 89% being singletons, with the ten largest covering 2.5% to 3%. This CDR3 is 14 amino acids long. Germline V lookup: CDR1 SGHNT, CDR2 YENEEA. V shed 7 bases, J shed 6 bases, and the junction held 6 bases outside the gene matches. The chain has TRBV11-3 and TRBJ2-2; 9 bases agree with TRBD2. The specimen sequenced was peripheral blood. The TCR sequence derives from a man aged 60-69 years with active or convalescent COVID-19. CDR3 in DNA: TGTGCCAGCACCCCGACTAGCGGAGCCGGGGAGCTGTTTTTT. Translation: CASTPTSGAGELFF.